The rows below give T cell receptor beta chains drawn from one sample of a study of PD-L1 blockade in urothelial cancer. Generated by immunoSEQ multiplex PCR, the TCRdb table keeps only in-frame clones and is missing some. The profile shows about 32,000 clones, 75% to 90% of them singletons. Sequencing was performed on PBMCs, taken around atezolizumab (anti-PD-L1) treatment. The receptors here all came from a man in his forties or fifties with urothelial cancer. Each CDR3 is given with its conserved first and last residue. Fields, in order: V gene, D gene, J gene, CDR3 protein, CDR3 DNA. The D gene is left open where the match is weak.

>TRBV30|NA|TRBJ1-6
CAWSPGQLYNSPLHF
TGTGCCTGGAGTCCAGGACAGCTCTATAATTCACCCCTCCACTTT
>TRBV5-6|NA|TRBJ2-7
CASTYRVGPSYEQYF
TGTGCCAGCACTTACAGGGTGGGTCCCTCCTACGAGCAGTACTTC
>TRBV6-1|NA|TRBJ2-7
CASGGHSYEQYF
TGTGCCAGCGGGGGACACTCCTACGAGCAGTACTTC
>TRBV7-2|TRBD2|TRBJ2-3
CASSQGLAGASTDTQYF
TGTGCCAGCAGCCAAGGGCTAGCGGGGGCCAGCACAGATACGCAGTATTTT
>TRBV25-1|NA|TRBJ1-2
CASTRDFTGGYTF
TGTGCCAGCACTCGGGACTTCACGGGAGGCTACACCTTC
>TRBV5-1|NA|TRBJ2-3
CASSLAVGGGRTDTQYF
TGCGCCAGCAGCTTGGCCGTCGGGGGAGGTAGGACAGATACGCAGTATTTT
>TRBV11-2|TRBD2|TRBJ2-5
CASSLLAGSGKGETQYF
TGTGCCAGCAGCTTATTAGCGGGGTCTGGAAAAGGAGAGACCCAGTACTTC
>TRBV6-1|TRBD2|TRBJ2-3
CAIGLAGRTDTQYF
TGTGCCATCGGACTAGCGGGAAGGACAGATACGCAGTATTTT
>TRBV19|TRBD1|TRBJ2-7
CASSIYAGQGPYEQYF
TGTGCCAGTAGTATTTATGCGGGACAGGGACCCTACGAGCAGTACTTC
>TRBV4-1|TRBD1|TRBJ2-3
CASSQLTGGGGDTQYF
TGCGCCAGCAGCCAACTTACAGGGGGCGGCGGAGATACGCAGTATTTT
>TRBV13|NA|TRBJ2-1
CASSLEVFEAADNEQFF
TGTGCCAGCAGCTTAGAGGTGTTTGAGGCGGCCGACAATGAGCAGTTCTTC
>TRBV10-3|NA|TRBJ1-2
CASAADTNYGYTF
TGTGCCTCAGCAGCGGATACGAACTATGGCTACACCTTC
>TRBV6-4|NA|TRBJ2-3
CASSDLPDTSTDTQYF
TGTGCCAGCAGTGATCTCCCGGACACAAGCACAGATACGCAGTATTTT
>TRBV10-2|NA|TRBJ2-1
CASSEPGTTVNEQFF
TGCGCCAGCAGTGAACCGGGAACAACAGTCAATGAGCAGTTCTTC
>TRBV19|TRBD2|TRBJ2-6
CASSAGTSGESGANVLTF
TGTGCCAGTAGTGCTGGGACTAGCGGAGAGTCTGGGGCCAACGTCCTGACTTTC
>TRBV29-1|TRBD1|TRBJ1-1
CSGTQGADTEAFF
TGCAGCGGTACACAGGGGGCAGACACTGAAGCTTTCTTT
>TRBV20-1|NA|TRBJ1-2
CSAREQGYTF
TGCAGTGCTAGAGAACAGGGCTACACCTTC
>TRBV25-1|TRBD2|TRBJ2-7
CASSEYSGGQIYEQYF
TGTGCCAGCAGTGAATACTCGGGGGGGCAAATCTACGAGCAGTACTTC
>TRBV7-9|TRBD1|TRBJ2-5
CASSLTGGFGETQYF
TGTGCCAGCAGCTTGACAGGGGGGTTCGGGGAGACCCAGTACTTC
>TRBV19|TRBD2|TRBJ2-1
CASSSGLARGSGEQFF
TGTGCCAGTAGCTCAGGACTAGCTCGGGGTTCGGGTGAGCAGTTCTTC
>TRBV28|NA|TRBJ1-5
CASRKKPLTIYSNQPQHF
TGTGCCAGCAGAAAAAAACCCTTAACAATTTATAGCAATCAGCCCCAGCATTTT
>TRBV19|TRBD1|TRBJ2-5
CASSRSTGGQETQYF
TGTGCCAGTAGCCGATCGACAGGGGGACAAGAGACCCAGTACTTC
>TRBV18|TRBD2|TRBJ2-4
CASSPGTSGGTKNIQYF
TGTGCCAGCTCACCCGGGACTAGCGGGGGGACCAAAAACATTCAGTACTTC